This TCR beta chain originates from a study of human T cells and chemical hapten exposure. Study-wide findings and caveats: Having alopecia, the donors may differ immunologically from healthy people.

V was clipped by 0 bases and J by 4 bases, with 12 bases between them. Germline CDR1 is LGHDT and CDR2 is YNNKEL (reference sequence). The CDR3 runs 15 residues. As concerns this clonotype: The antigen is unknown.

As processed by the authors: Per-sample TCR counts ranged from roughly 20,000 to 700,000, median about 98,000. Each CDR3 protein gets one entry after TCRdb re-called the RACE reads with MiXCR. These V and J calls are TCRdb output, not the study's own analysis. The sample lists 180,000 or so distinct CDR3 sequences; almost 30% were seen once. As to time point: pre-sensitization, week 0. The treatment: therapeutic diphenylcyclopropenone sensitization with weekly scalp DPC. The study enrolled 18 to 70-year-old alopecia patients suitable for DPC. The sample in question was whole blood, obtained in connection with sensitization to the hapten diphenylcyclopropenone (DPC). The chain combines TRBV3-1 with TRBJ1-2; D remains unclear. The receptor was isolated from a woman aged 30 to 39 with alopecia areata. Some clones in this sample may be carry-over from other donors' samples. In DNA, the CDR3 is TGTGCCAGCAGCCAAGATCTGAATAATTTCTATGGCTACACCTTC. It translates to CASSQDLNNFYGYTF.